This T cell receptor beta chain was profiled in a study of CD8 T cells in ankylosing spondylitis listed by TCRdb under 2017. As for the study more broadly: To find TCR variants linked to disease, the study profiled T cell receptor beta repertoires in ankylosing spondylitis patients and healthy donors. In total, the full study cohort was made up of some 110 healthy donors and some 26 ankylosing spondylitis patients. Samples of peripheral blood were taken, and for ankylosing spondylitis patients, synovial fluid was collected as well.

Reads for this sample came from an Illumina HiSeq 2500. TCR beta libraries were prepared by quantitative 5'-RACE with molecular barcodes. Turning to the authors' computational methods: To identify disease-linked TCR variants, a new computational method was used, one built on a probabilistic model of VDJ rearrangement. Through fastp at Q25 and MiXCR, TCRdb rebuilt clones from the public reads, retaining in-frame beta chains. For every CDR3 protein sequence, its rows merge into one entry that carries the most common genes and DNA. The V and J calls here are based on TCRdb, not the publication. The sample yields more than 95,000 distinct CDR3 sequences; almost 8.5% were counted once. Around 10% of the sample is in the top ten clones. Beyond this particular receptor, the publication reports: According to the report, matched synovial fluid samples from ankylosing spondylitis patients were significantly enriched for the disease-linked clones. A CD8+ phenotype was shown by the disease-linked clones, which were found at relatively low frequencies in peripheral blood. A TCR beta motif made up of seven or eight highly homologous amino acid variants appeared to be characteristic of blood from ankylosing spondylitis patients. Some TCR beta motif variants had previously been reported in synovial fluid and blood of reactive arthritis patients, which suggested common disease-initiation mechanisms.

Comments on this clonotype: Its antigen is not yet known. Base qualities are missing; no much larger clone stands one base away.

V loses 5 bases of germline sequence and J loses 4 bases, and the interval between the two ends is 18 bases. CDR1 SEHNR and CDR2 FQNEAQ were looked up in the germline V gene (reference sequence). The CDR3, from cysteine to phenylalanine, totals 15 residues. The only DNA kept is the CDR3, 45 bases in frame from the first base. Sequencing was done on a sample of blood, either unsorted or a sorted T cell fraction (not recorded which). This receptor was obtained from a male donor with ankylosing spondylitis or in good health (not recorded which). The chain is encoded by TRBV7-9 joined to TRBJ2-7; the D segment may tentatively be TRBD1 or TRBD2, each giving 5 matched bases. The nucleotide sequence is TGTGCCAGCAGCCTCTTAGGGGAGACCTTTTACGAGCAGTACTTC. This translates into CASSLLGETFYEQYF.